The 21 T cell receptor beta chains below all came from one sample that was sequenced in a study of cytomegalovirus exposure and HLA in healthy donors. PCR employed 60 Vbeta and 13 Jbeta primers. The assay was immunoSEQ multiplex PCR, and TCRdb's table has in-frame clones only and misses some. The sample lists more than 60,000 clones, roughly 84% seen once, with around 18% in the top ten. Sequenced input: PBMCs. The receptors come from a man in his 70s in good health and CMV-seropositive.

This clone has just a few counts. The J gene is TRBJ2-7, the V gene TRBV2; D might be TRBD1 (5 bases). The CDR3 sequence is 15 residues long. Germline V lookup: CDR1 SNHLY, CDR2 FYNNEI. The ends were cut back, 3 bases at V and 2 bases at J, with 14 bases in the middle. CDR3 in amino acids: CASSEWGGRTYEQYF. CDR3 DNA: TGTGCCAGCAGTGAGTGGGGCGGCAGGACCTACGAGCAGTACTTC.

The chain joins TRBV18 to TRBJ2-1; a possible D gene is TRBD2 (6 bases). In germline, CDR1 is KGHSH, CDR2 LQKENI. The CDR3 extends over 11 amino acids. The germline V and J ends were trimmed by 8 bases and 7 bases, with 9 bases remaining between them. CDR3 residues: CASAGSNEQFF. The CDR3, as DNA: TGTGCCAGCGCGGGGTCAAATGAGCAGTTCTTC.

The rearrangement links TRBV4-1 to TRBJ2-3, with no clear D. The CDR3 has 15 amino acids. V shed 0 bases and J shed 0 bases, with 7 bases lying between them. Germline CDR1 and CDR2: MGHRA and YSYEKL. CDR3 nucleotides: TGCGCCAGCAGCCAAGATTGGCGGAGCACAGATACGCAGTATTTT. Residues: CASSQDWRSTDTQYF.

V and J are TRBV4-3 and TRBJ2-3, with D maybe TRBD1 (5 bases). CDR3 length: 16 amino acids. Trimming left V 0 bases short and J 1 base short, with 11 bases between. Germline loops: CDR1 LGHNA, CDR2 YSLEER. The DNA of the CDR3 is TGCGCCAGCAGCCAAGATCAGGGTTATGGCACAGATACGCAGTATTTT. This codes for CASSQDQGYGTDTQYF.

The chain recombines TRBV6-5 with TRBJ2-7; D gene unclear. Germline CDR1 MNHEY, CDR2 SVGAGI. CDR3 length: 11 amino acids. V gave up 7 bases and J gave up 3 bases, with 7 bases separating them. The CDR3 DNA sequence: TGTGCCAGCACACAGTTCTACGAGCAGTACTTC. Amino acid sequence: CASTQFYEQYF.

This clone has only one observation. The CDR3 spells CASSAQGPGELFF. The CDR3 DNA sequence: TGTGCCAGCAGCGCACAGGGTCCCGGGGAGCTGTTTTTT. This chain links TRBV7-8 with TRBJ2-2, with a possible D match to TRBD1 (6 bases). V dropped 5 bases and J dropped 6 bases, with 10 bases sitting between them. This CDR3 contains 13 residues. Germline values: CDR1 SGHVS, CDR2 FQNEAQ.

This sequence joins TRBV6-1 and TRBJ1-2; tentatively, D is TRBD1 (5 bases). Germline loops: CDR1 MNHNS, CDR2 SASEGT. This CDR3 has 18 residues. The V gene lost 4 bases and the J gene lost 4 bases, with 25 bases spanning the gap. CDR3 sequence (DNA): TGTGCCAGCAGTGTTTCAACAGGCCTCTCGAGGATTCCCTATGGCTACACCTTC. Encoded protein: CASSVSTGLSRIPYGYTF.

The CDR3 sequence: CASSPAAGVGETQYF. CDR3 DNA: TGTGCCAGCAGTCCCGCGGCAGGGGTAGGGGAGACCCAGTACTTC. This chain uses TRBV7-2 with TRBJ2-5, with D perhaps matching TRBD1 (6 bases). Germline V lookup: CDR1 SGHTA, CDR2 FQGNSA. The V gene lost 6 bases and the J gene lost 5 bases, with 19 bases spanning the gap. This CDR3 region has 15 residues.

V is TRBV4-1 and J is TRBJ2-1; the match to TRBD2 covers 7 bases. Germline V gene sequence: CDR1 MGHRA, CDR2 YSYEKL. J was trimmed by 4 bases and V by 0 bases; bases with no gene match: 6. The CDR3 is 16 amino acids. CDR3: CASSQDLREIYNEQFF. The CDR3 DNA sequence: TGCGCCAGCAGCCAAGATTTGCGGGAGATTTACAATGAGCAGTTCTTC.

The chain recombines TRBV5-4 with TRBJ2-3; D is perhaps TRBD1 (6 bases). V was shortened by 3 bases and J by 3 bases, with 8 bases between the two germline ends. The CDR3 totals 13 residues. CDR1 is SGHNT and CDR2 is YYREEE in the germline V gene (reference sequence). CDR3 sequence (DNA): TGTGCCAGCAGCTCGGGACAAACAGATACGCAGTATTTT. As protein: CASSSGQTDTQYF.

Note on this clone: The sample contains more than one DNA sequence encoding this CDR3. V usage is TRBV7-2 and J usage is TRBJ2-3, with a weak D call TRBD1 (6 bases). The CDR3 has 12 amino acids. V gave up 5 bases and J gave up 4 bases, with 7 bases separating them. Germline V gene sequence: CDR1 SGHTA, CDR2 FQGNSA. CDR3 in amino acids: CASSGGADTQYF. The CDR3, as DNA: TGTGCCAGCAGCGGGGGCGCAGATACGCAGTATTTT.

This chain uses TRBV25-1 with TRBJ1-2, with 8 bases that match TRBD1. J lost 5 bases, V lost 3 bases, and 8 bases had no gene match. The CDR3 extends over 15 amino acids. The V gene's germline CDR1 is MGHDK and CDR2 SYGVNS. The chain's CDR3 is CASSDPDRVQYGYTF. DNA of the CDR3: TGTGCCAGCAGTGACCCGGACAGGGTTCAGTATGGCTACACCTTC.

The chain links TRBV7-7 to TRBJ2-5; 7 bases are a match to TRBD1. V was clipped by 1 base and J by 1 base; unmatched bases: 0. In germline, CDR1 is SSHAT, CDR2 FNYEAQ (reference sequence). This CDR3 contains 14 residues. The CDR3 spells CASSLGQGQETQYF. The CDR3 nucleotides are TGTGCCAGCAGCTTAGGACAGGGCCAAGAGACCCAGTACTTC.

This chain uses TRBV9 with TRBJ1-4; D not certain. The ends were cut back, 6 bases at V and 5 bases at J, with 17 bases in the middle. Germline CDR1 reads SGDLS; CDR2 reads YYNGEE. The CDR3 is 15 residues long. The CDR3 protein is CASTRGPDRNEKLFF. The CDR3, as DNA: TGTGCCAGCACGAGAGGCCCTGATCGGAATGAAAAACTGTTTTTT.

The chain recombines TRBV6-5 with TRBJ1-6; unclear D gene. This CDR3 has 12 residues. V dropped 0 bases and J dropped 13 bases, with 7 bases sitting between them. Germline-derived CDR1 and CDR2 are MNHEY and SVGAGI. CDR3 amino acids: CASSYSRGPLHF. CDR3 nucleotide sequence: TGTGCCAGCAGTTACTCGCGAGGGCCCCTCCACTTT.

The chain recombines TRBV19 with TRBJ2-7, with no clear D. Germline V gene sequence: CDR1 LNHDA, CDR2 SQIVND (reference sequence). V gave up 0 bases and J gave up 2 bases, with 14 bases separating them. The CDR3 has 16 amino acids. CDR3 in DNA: TGTGCCAGTAGTATAGATCACGGCAGCGCTCCCTACGAGCAGTACTTC. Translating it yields CASSIDHGSAPYEQYF.

The CDR3 reads CASSSRDYYEQYF. The CDR3 region has the DNA TGCGCCAGCAGCTCCCGAGACTACTACGAGCAGTACTTC. The chain employs TRBV4-1 and TRBJ2-7; a possible D gene is TRBD2 (5 bases). The CDR3 spans 13 residues. Trimming took off 5 bases at V and 3 bases at J, with 11 bases between the two ends. Germline V gene data show CDR1 as MGHRA and CDR2 as YSYEKL.

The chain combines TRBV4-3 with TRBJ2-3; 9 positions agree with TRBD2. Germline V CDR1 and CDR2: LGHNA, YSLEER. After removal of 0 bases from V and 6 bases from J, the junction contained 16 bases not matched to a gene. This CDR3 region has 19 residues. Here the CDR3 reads CASSQDVGSGGGALDTQYF. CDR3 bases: TGCGCCAGCAGCCAAGATGTCGGGAGCGGCGGGGGGGCGTTGGATACGCAGTATTTT.

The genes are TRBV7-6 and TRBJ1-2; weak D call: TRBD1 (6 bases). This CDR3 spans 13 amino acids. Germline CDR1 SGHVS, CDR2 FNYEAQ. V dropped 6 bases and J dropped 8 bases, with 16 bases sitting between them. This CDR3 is CASRPMGGQGYTF. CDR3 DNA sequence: TGTGCCAGCAGGCCAATGGGGGGGCAAGGCTACACCTTC.

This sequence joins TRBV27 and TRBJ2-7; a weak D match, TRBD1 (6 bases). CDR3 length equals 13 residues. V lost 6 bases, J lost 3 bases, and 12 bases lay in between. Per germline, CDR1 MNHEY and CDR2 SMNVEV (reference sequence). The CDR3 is CASSRDTYYEQYF. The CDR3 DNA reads TGTGCCAGCAGCCGGGACACCTACTACGAGCAGTACTTC.

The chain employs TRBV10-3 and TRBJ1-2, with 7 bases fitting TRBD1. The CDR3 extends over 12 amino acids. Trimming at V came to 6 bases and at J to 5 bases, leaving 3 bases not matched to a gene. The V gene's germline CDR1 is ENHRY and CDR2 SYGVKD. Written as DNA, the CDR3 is TGTGCCATCAGCGGGACAGAATATGGCTACACCTTC. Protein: CAISGTEYGYTF.